This T cell receptor beta chain was documented in a study of shared clonotypes between healthy human individuals (dated by TCRdb to about 2020). Concerning the study at large: The cohort comprised a couple of women and a few men aged 18 to 49 years. To estimate repertoire size and how much clonotype sharing occurs between individuals, the study deeply sequenced the blood TCR repertoires of five healthy adults. To increase sequencing depth and limit assay-specific biases, different laboratories used diverse techniques to prepare libraries and sequence TCR repertoires. Leukapheresis yielded between about 0.9 and 9 billion PBMCs per donor.

TCR CDR3 regions were amplified from genomic DNA by multiplex PCR using the deep immunoSEQ assay. Extracted genomic DNA from each cell subset was spread evenly across all wells of several immunoSEQ 96-well plates, with each plate serving as a replicate. Each replicate PCR for unsorted PBMC received 300 to 350 ng genomic DNA, equal to about 30,000 T cell genomes. Ten immunoSEQ deep assay plates were used to sequence the unsorted PBMC genomic DNA. Purified libraries were measured with a Qubit 3.0 fluorometer, size-checked on a Bioanalyzer 2100, and measured again with the KAPA Library Quantification kit. A separate single-read 150-cycle Illumina NextSeq 550 flow cell was used to sequence each immunoSEQ 96-well plate. Per the source publication's procedure: Because the immunoSEQ output held only junctional sequences and lacked quality scores, the filtering could not match the filtering applied to full-length reads. To assign V/J genes and CDR3, sequences were annotated using PyIR, a Python wrapper for IgBLAST v1.9, with IMGT germline references. Any read was removed if the V/J assignment was weak (E-value above 1e-6), the CDR3 was missing, or the read contained stop codons, out-of-frame junctions, or ambiguous translated residues. A V3J clonotype was defined by an identical inferred V gene, J gene, and CDR3 amino acid sequence. Percentage overlap between repertoires was calculated by dividing the number of shared unique clonotypes by the size of the smaller repertoire. Richness of each repertoire was evaluated using RTK rarefaction, the Chao1 estimator, and Recon v2.1 estimates of unobserved clonotypes. In TCRdb, the immuneACCESS table is reduced to in-frame sequences with V and J assigned. These tables do not hold every clone; where another copy was compared, an unresolved V gene accounts for under half, and the others remain unexplained. Clonal size and the V and J genes are those of that table, whereas D and trimming came from the DNA. Recorded for this sample are about half a million clones; about 80% of them occurred a single time. The ten largest clones capture roughly 12% of the sample.

Donors were healthy HIV-negative adults with no recently reported acute infections or vaccinations. Only Caucasian adults living in Nashville, Tennessee, USA were represented among the donors. For unsorted samples, about 85 million PBMCs were counted and genomic DNA was extracted with the QIAamp DNA Blood Mini kit. After blood collection by leukapheresis, PBMCs were isolated using Ficoll-Histopaque density gradient centrifugation and then cryopreserved in the vapor phase of liquid nitrogen. Overall results and qualifications from the work: Because the study included only a small number of donors, the genetic and exposure-history diversity represented was limited. Sampling was limited to blood, and TCR repertoires in tissue likely differ from TCR repertoires in blood. Pairwise subsampling indicated that sequencing depth was expected to affect the degree of clonotype sharing among donors.

Turning to this clone: This clone's antigen is unknown. Nothing much larger sits one base from this clone, and base qualities are not available.

Based on the germline V gene, the CDR1 and CDR2 sequences are MDHEN and SYDVKM. Trimming takes 6 bases off V and 0 bases off J; junction bases not matched to a gene: 7. CDR3 length: 15 amino acids, cysteine to phenylalanine. Of the read, only the CDR3 DNA is kept; its 45 bases are in frame from base 1. The chain joins TRBV28 to TRBJ1-2; 7 central nucleotides agree with TRBD1. The sequence derives from a woman in her 40s in good health. Some clones in this sample may be carry-over from other donors' samples. The sample consisted of PBMCs. The DNA sequence is as follows: TGTGCCAGCAGATCCCGACAGGGCCCTAACTATGGCTACACCTTC. It codes for CASRSRQGPNYGYTF.